This T cell receptor beta chain was recovered during a study of shared clonotypes between healthy human individuals. Both subsets, CD45RA+ naive and CD45RA-negative memory, were split from the CD4+ cells. TCRdb keeps only in-frame clones here, not all; method: immunoSEQ multiplex PCR. This table holds some 1.1 million clones, about 72% found once. CDR3 length: 16 residues. V was pared by 4 bases and J by 3 bases, with 7 bases of the junction left unmatched. Germline CDR1 is SGHTA and CDR2 is FQGNSA. This sequence joins TRBV7-2 and TRBJ2-7, with 12 bases that match TRBD2. The receptor's source is a man aged 18 to 29 in good health. Some clones in this sample may be carry-over from other donors' samples. What was sequenced was memory CD4+ T cells from PBMCs. Subset specified: CD45RA-negative fraction. The CDR3 protein is CASSSGLAGGVYEQYF. The CDR3 DNA sequence: TGTGCCAGCAGCTCCGGGCTAGCGGGAGGGGTCTACGAGCAGTACTTC.